This TCR beta chain was sequenced during a study of T cells in Graves' hyperthyroidism and ophthalmopathy. Regions amplified from RNA transcripts were the TCR beta CDR3 regions. HTBI primers drove first-round RT-PCR of the TCR CDR3. TCRdb used MiXCR to reprocess the multiplex PCR reads, holding one entry per CDR3 protein. The sample carries 500,000 or so distinct CDR3 sequences, roughly 15% recorded once. This clonotype was observed at least ten times. Germline V CDR1 and CDR2: LGHDT, YNNKEL (reference sequence). The CDR3 sequence is 15 residues long. V lost 4 bases to trimming and J lost 3 bases; unmatched junction nucleotides: 7.

The chain employs TRBV3-1 and TRBJ2-7, with 9 nucleotides matching TRBD1. What was sequenced was blood. This clonotype was sampled from a woman between 18 and 30 years old with Graves' ophthalmopathy. CDR3 sequence (DNA): TGTGCCAGCAGCCCGCCAGGGACAGGGCGCTACGAGCAGTACTTC. Its translation: CASSPPGTGRYEQYF.